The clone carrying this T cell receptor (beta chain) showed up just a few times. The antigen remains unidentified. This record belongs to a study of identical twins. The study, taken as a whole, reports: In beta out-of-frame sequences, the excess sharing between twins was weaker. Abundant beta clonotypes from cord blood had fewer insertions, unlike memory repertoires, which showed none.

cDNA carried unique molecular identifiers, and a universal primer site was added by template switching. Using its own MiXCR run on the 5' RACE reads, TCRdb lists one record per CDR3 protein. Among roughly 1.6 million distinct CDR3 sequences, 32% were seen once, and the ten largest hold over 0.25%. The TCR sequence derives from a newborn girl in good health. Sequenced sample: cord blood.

The CDR3 region has the DNA TGTGCCAGCAGCCAAGATATCACAGGCCTTCGGGAGCTGTTTTTT. The encoded protein is CASSQDITGLRELFF. The V gene is TRBV3-1, the J gene TRBJ2-2; D is possibly TRBD1 (5 bases). This CDR3 spans 15 amino acids. Per germline, CDR1 LGHDT and CDR2 YNNKEL (reference sequence). V lost 0 bases and J lost 9, with 14 bases in between.